This T cell receptor beta chain is drawn from a study of cytomegalovirus exposure and HLA in healthy donors. In its sample, this clone was seen a few times. The CDR3 runs to 15 residues. Deletions cut 4 bases from V and 4 bases from J, with 13 bases between. CDR1 is MNHEY, CDR2 SMNVEV, per germline (reference sequence). PCR was performed using 60 Vbeta and 13 Jbeta primers. Assay: immunoSEQ multiplex PCR; the TCRdb copy retains only in-frame clones and omits some. The sample holds around 99,000 clones, approximately 73% seen once. The sequence was collected from a middle-aged man in good health and CMV-seronegative. The chain is built from TRBV27 and TRBJ2-2, with D possibly TRBD2 on 5 matching bases. The sample consisted of PBMCs. The CDR3 spells CASSSSLGSTGELFF. In DNA form, the CDR3 reads TGTGCCAGCAGTTCCTCTTTAGGGAGCACCGGGGAGCTGTTTTTT.